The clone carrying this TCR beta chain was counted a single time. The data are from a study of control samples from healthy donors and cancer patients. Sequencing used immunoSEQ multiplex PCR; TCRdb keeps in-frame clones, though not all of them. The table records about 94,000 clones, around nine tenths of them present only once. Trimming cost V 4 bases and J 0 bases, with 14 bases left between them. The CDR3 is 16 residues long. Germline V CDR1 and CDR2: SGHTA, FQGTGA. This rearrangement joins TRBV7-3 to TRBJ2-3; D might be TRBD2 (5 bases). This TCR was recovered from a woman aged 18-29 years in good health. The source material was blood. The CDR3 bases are TGTGCCAGCAGCTCCCAACCCAGCGGAAGCACAGATACGCAGTATTTT. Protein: CASSSQPSGSTDTQYF.